Sequencing of this TCR beta chain was carried out in a study of blood T cell repertoires in COVID-19. In the study overall: The origin of the acute and convalescent COVID-19 samples was the United States, Italy and Spain.

Sequencing used immunoSEQ multiplex PCR; TCRdb keeps in-frame clones, though not all of them. Among about 160,000 clones listed, more than 75% were seen once. This CDR3 spans 15 amino acids. Trimming shortened V by 3 bases and J by 3 bases, and 16 bases separated the two germline ends. Germline CDR1 DFQATT, CDR2 SNEGSKA (reference sequence). The V gene is TRBV20-1, the J gene TRBJ2-3; D may be TRBD2 (6 bases). The sample was peripheral blood. The receptor was isolated from a man aged 35 to 55 with acute or convalescent COVID-19. The CDR3 reads CSASGPPGRTDTQYF. CDR3 bases: TGCAGTGCTAGTGGACCCCCAGGGAGGACAGATACGCAGTATTTT.